The sequence of this T cell receptor beta chain was determined in a study of T cell clusters in autoimmune cytopenias. Study conclusions and caveats: Clustering suggested that physiological T cell clusters were missing in primary autoimmune cytopenia patients.

Judged by frequency, this clonotype is medium-sized. Its matching antigen is unknown. The germline CDR1 and CDR2 sequences are LNHNV and YYDKDF (reference sequence). This CDR3 has 14 residues. Each sample's input was roughly 250 ng genomic DNA, 40,000 or so genome equivalents. Multiplex touch-down PCR amplified TRB using TRB-A and TRB-B pools in one tube. TCRdb re-called the multiplex PCR reads; one entry per CDR3 protein, DNA not given. Its table lists around 8,000 distinct CDR3 sequences. Sequenced material: peripheral blood. This TCR derives from a human donor with an autoimmune cytopenia or autoimmune hepatitis (not recorded which). The chain couples TRBV15 to TRBJ2-7. The chain's CDR3 is CATSPDLLHYEQYF.